Here is one T cell receptor (beta chain) with its context. PCR was performed using 60 Vbeta and 13 Jbeta primers. The protocol was immunoSEQ multiplex PCR, while the TCRdb copy is restricted to in-frame clones and leaves out a portion. This table has roughly 100,000 clones, more than 70% appearing once. The CDR3 has 14 residues. V lost 6 bases, J lost 12 bases, and 21 bases lay in between. Germline loops: CDR1 SGHVS, CDR2 FNYEAQ. These data originate in a study of cytomegalovirus exposure and HLA in healthy donors. This TCR was sampled from a man aged 40-49 years in good health and CMV-seronegative. The sequenced sample was PBMCs. The chain carries TRBV7-6 and TRBJ2-1, with D uncertain. For the CDR3, the DNA is TGTGCCAGCAGTCCCACCACCCAGGTCCATGGGCAGTTCTTC. Translating it yields CASSPTTQVHGQFF.